This TCR beta chain appears in the sequencing data of a study of T-cell memory formation after mild COVID-19. Study findings and constraints: Some clones that responded were present in memory (sampled pre-infection), which suggests cross-reactive memory joined. Shrinking CD4+ clones resided mostly in CM and EM, and CD8+ ones in EMRA. Among clones contracting day 15 to 85, CD4/CD8 was balanced, whereas later expanders leaned CD4+.

Sample barcodes and UMIs were carried by the TCR alpha and TCR beta cDNA libraries that 5'RACE generated with constant-segment primers. TCRdb analysed the 5' RACE reads with MiXCR anew, one entry per CDR3 protein. The repertoire includes over 70,000 distinct CDR3 sequences, roughly 16% of them detected once, and around two fifths sits in the top ten. In the case of this clonotype: Its cognate antigen is unknown.

Per the germline V gene, CDR1 is LGHNA and CDR2 is YSLEER. The CDR3 extends over 16 amino acids. V lost 1 base, J lost 6 bases, and 15 bases lay in between. This clonotype was obtained from a man aged 18 to 29 who had mild COVID-19 (a few samples of this study predate the infection). Cell type and time point are not known. The rearrangement joins TRBV4-3 to TRBJ1-4; possibly TRBD1 for D (5 bases). The sample taken for sequencing was PBMCs or a T cell subset sorted from them (not recorded which). CDR3 amino acids: CASSQAVWGTDEKLFF. In nucleotides, the CDR3 is TGCGCCAGCAGCCAAGCCGTATGGGGGACGGATGAAAAACTGTTTTTT.